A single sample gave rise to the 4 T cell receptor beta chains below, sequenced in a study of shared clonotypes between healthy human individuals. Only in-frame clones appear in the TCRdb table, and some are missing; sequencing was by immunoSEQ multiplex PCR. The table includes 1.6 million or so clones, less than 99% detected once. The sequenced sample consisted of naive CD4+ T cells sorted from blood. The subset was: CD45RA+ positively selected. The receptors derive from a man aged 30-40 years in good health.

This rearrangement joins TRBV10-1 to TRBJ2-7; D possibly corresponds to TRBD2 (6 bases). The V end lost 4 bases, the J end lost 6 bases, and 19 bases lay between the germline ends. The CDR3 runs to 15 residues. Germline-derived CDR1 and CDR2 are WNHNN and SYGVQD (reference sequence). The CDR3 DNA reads TGCGCCAGCAGTGGGAACGGGAGATGTAGAGGCGAGCAGTACTTC. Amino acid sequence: CASSGNGRCRGEQYF.

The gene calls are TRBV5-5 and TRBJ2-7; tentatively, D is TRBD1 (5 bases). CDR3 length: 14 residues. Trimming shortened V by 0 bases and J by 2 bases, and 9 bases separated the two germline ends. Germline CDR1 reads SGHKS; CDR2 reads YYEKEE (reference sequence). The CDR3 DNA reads TGTGCCAGCAGCTTGGGGGGCCTTCCCTACGAGCAGTACTTC. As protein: CASSLGGLPYEQYF. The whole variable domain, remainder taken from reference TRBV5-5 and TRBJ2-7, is DAGVTQSPTHLIKTRGQQVTLRCSPISGHKSVSWYQQVLGQGPQFIFQYYEKEERGRGNFPDRFSARQFPNYSSELNVNALLLGDSALYLCASSLGGLPYEQYFGPGTRLTVT.

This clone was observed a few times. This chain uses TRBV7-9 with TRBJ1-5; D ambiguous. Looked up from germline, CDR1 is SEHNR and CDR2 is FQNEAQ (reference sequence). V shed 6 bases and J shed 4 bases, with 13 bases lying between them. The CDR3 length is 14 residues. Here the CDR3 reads CASRPDGENQPQHF. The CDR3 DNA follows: TGTGCCAGCAGACCGGACGGGGAGAATCAGCCCCAGCATTTT.

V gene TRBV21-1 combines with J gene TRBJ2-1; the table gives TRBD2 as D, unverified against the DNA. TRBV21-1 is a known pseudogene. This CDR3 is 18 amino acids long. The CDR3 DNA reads TGTGCCAGCAGCAAAGACAGGCTCCAGGGGCTAGCGGACAATGAGCAGTTCTTC. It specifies CASSKDRLQGLADNEQFF.